One sample yielded the 18 T cell receptor beta chains listed below, sequenced in a study of blood T cell repertoires in COVID-19. Clones were read by immunoSEQ multiplex PCR, and TCRdb kept only the in-frame ones, dropping some. The sample comprises 200,000 to 250,000 clones, roughly 83% of which are singletons, and about 9% rests with the top ten. The source material was peripheral blood. These receptors were taken from a man older than 75 with acute or convalescent COVID-19.

The J gene is TRBJ1-2, the V gene TRBV2; possible D gene TRBD1, 6 bases. The V gene's germline CDR1 is SNHLY and CDR2 FYNNEI. The CDR3 sequence is 12 residues long. Trimming pared 9 bases from V and 3 bases from J, leaving 11 bases between. In nucleotides, the CDR3 is TGTGCCAGAAGGACAGACTACTATGGCTACACCTTC. This sequence encodes CARRTDYYGYTF. The full variable domain, its missing parts supplied by reference TRBV2 and TRBJ1-2, is EPEVTQTPSHQVTQMGQEVILRCVPISNHLYFYWYRQILGQKVEFLVSFYNNEISEKSEIFDDQFSVERPDGSNFTLKIRSTKLEDSAMYFCARRTDYYGYTFGSGTRLTVV.

The chain combines TRBV18 with TRBJ2-5; 8 bases match TRBD1. CDR1 is KGHSH and CDR2 is LQKENI in the germline V gene. The trim removed 3 bases at V and 4 bases at J, leaving 13 bases unmatched. The CDR3 totals 17 residues. The CDR3 nucleotides read TGTGCCAGCTCACCGAATACCGCAGGGGGCCTAGGAGAGACCCAGTACTTC. Translating gives CASSPNTAGGLGETQYF.

This clone was seen more than once but under ten times. The chain is built from TRBV6-5 and TRBJ1-5; D gene uncertain. CDR1 and CDR2 from the germline V gene are MNHEY and SVGAGI. With 5 bases removed from V and 0 bases from J, the gap between germline ends came to 11 bases. The CDR3 runs 15 residues. The CDR3 sequence is CASSKPENSNQPQHF. DNA for the CDR3: TGTGCCAGCAGTAAGCCTGAAAATAGCAATCAGCCCCAGCATTTT.

The V gene is TRBV6-5, the J gene TRBJ2-7; no reliable D call. The germline gives CDR1 MNHEY, CDR2 SVGAGI. V was pared by 0 bases and J by 3 bases, with 6 bases between. The CDR3 is 13 residues long. CDR3 loop: CASSYSLGYEQYF. CDR3 DNA sequence: TGTGCCAGCAGTTACTCCCTAGGCTACGAGCAGTACTTC.

V usage is TRBV24-1 and J usage is TRBJ1-1; TRBD1 matches 11 bases. This CDR3 has 15 residues. The ends lost 7 bases at V and 4 bases at J; junction bases unmatched: 7. Looked up from germline, CDR1 is KGHDR and CDR2 is SFDVKD. CDR3 nucleotides: TGTGCCACCAGCGGACAGGGGGCCGTGGGCACTGAAGCTTTCTTT. Its protein product is CATSGQGAVGTEAFF.

The count of this clone is one. The chain recombines TRBV5-1 with TRBJ2-2; 9 nucleotides match TRBD1. The junction had 9 bases not matched to a gene; V was cut back by 5 bases and J by 4 bases. Germline-derived CDR1 and CDR2 are SGHRS and YFSETQ. The CDR3 contains 16 residues. CDR3 sequence reads: CASSAWGQGGTGELFF. CDR3 sequence (DNA): TGCGCCAGCAGTGCCTGGGGACAGGGTGGCACCGGGGAGCTGTTTTTT.

The CDR3 nucleotides read TGTGCCAGCAGTTACGAGGGTCTGAGGTCCTACAATGAGCAGTTCTTC. This encodes CASSYEGLRSYNEQFF. This chain connects TRBV6-5 to TRBJ2-1, with D perhaps matching TRBD2 (5 bases). This CDR3 spans 16 amino acids. The V gene's germline CDR1 is MNHEY and CDR2 SVGAGI. The V gene lost 2 bases and the J gene lost 1 base, with 12 bases spanning the gap.

The rearrangement joins TRBV7-2 to TRBJ2-7, with 14 bases aligning to TRBD2. CDR1 SGHTA and CDR2 FQGNSA come from the germline V gene. Trimming removed 5 bases from V and 3 bases from J; junction bases left unmatched: 15. The CDR3 runs to 19 residues. The DNA of the CDR3 is TGTGCCAGCAGCCGGTTCGACATTCGGGGACTAGCGGGAGACTACGAGCAGTACTTC. This sequence encodes CASSRFDIRGLAGDYEQYF.

On this clone: This specimen includes other DNA sequences encoding the same CDR3. The genes are TRBV19 and TRBJ1-1; weak D call: TRBD1 (6 bases). Germline V gene data show CDR1 as LNHDA and CDR2 as SQIVND (reference sequence). The CDR3 consists of 13 residues. Trimming left V 0 bases short and J 4 bases short, with 6 bases between. The CDR3 bases are TGTGCCAGTAGTATAGAAGGGGGCACTGAAGCTTTCTTT. Translated, it gives CASSIEGGTEAFF.

This clone was recorded once. This chain joins TRBV27 and TRBJ2-1; no clear D. V gave up 8 bases and J gave up 8 bases, with 16 bases separating them. Germline CDR1 reads MNHEY; CDR2 reads SMNVEV (reference sequence). This CDR3 is 13 amino acids long. Written as DNA, the CDR3 is TGTGCCAGCCGTCCGCTAGATGGGTATGAGCAGTTCTTC. This codes for CASRPLDGYEQFF.

The rearrangement joins TRBV2 to TRBJ1-1; 8 bases align to TRBD1. The V and J ends lost 6 bases and 0 bases, in that order; junction bases with no gene match: 9. Germline V lookup: CDR1 SNHLY, CDR2 FYNNEI. The CDR3 covers 16 residues. The CDR3 loop reads CASRLAGGRVNTEAFF. The CDR3 nucleotides read TGTGCCAGCAGATTAGCAGGGGGCAGAGTGAACACTGAAGCTTTCTTT.

This clone was recorded once. DNA for the CDR3: TGTGCCAGTAGTATCGCCGGGGCTGGAAACACCATATATTTT. The encoded protein is CASSIAGAGNTIYF. This chain links TRBV19 with TRBJ1-3; D is ambiguous. V lost 3 bases, J lost 2 bases, and 8 bases lay in between. The CDR3 is 14 amino acids. In germline, CDR1 is LNHDA, CDR2 SQIVND (reference sequence).

This clone was counted a single time. This chain links TRBV7-2 with TRBJ1-2; a possible D gene is TRBD1 (6 bases). This CDR3 is 16 amino acids long. V lost 0 bases to trimming and J lost 0 bases, with 11 bases between them. Germline V gene lookup returns CDR1 SGHTA and CDR2 FQGNSA. CDR3 sequence reads: CASSLATHRANYGYTF. The DNA for the CDR3 is TGTGCCAGCAGCTTAGCTACACACAGGGCTAACTATGGCTACACCTTC.

The rearrangement uses TRBV6-2 or TRBV6-3 and TRBJ2-4, with 10 positions matching TRBD1. Germline loops: CDR1 MNHEY, CDR2 SVGEGT. This CDR3 region has 15 residues. Trimming took 5 bases from V and 6 from J; bases not matched to a gene: 7. CDR3 in DNA: TGTGCCAGCAGTGGGACGGACAGGGGGGGAAACATTCAGTACTTC. Its protein is CASSGTDRGGNIQYF.

The chain employs TRBV19 and TRBJ1-5, with 7 positions matching TRBD1. Trimming at V came to 5 bases and at J to 4 bases, leaving 5 bases not matched to a gene. The CDR3 runs to 14 residues. Germline CDR1 is LNHDA and CDR2 is SQIVND (reference sequence). The CDR3 reads CASSPQQGNQPQHF. DNA of the CDR3: TGTGCCAGTAGTCCCCAACAGGGGAATCAGCCCCAGCATTTT.

The chain employs TRBV5-1 and TRBJ2-3; 12 bases line up with TRBD1. CDR1 is SGHRS and CDR2 is YFSETQ in the germline V gene. The V segment lost 3 bases and the J segment 5 bases; nucleotides outside the gene matches: 7. The CDR3 is 16 amino acids. The CDR3 region has the DNA TGCGCCAGCAGCTCCGCCGGGACAGGGGGCGGAGATACGCAGTATTTT. Translated: CASSSAGTGGGDTQYF.

This chain links TRBV27 with TRBJ1-2; tentative D call: TRBD1 (5 bases). This CDR3 comprises 13 residues. Germline V CDR1 and CDR2: MNHEY, SMNVEV (reference sequence). Trimming took off 1 base at V and 4 bases at J, with 7 bases between the two ends. The CDR3 sequence is CASSLWQGYGYTF. The CDR3 coding sequence is TGTGCCAGCAGTTTATGGCAGGGCTATGGCTACACCTTC.

The V gene is TRBV27, the J gene TRBJ2-2; D possibly corresponds to TRBD2 (5 bases). Germline loops: CDR1 MNHEY, CDR2 SMNVEV (reference sequence). The V gene lost 3 bases and the J gene lost 0 bases, with 14 bases spanning the gap. The CDR3 is 17 amino acids. This CDR3 is CASSFGRLRPNTGELFF. In DNA form, the CDR3 reads TGTGCCAGCAGTTTTGGCAGACTACGGCCGAACACCGGGGAGCTGTTTTTT.